This paragraph reports one TCR beta chain. As handled by the study authors: Amplifying reference gene primers gave estimates of nucleated cell counts. Data came from immunoSEQ multiplex PCR; TCRdb stores just in-frame clones and leaves some out. V, J and clone size derive from that table, while D and trimming were established from the DNA sequence. There are 250,000 to 350,000 clones in the sample; roughly 85% occur only once, and about 3% lies in the top ten. The source of the sample is a study of blood T cell repertoires in COVID-19. Study information: Acute and convalescent COVID-19 specimens originated in the United States, Italy and Spain. The cDNA or gDNA used as material had been derived from T cells, B-cell-depleted T cells, or PBMCs.

In germline, CDR1 is SGHDT, CDR2 YYEEEE. The ends lost 0 bases at V and 3 bases at J; junction bases unmatched: 5. This CDR3 has 15 residues. Input material: peripheral blood. The TCR was taken from a woman in her 30s with active or convalescent COVID-19. This sequence joins TRBV5-6 and TRBJ2-7; the match to TRBD1 covers 8 bases. The CDR3 is CASSLGDRRLYEQYF. In DNA form, the CDR3 reads TGTGCCAGCAGCTTGGGGGACAGGCGACTCTACGAGCAGTACTTC.